This record covers a single TCR beta chain. The data are from a study of blood T cell repertoires in COVID-19. Study-level background: Sources were T cells, B-cell-depleted T cells, or PBMCs; the material itself was cDNA or gDNA.

As handled by the study authors: Reference gene primer amplification gave nucleated cell count estimates. This table comes from immunoSEQ multiplex PCR, and its TCRdb copy is limited to in-frame clones, with some not included. The V and J calls and the clone size are those of that table, but D and trimming were determined from the DNA. Among 180,000 or so clones listed, 86% were seen once. Germline CDR1 reads SGHVS; CDR2 reads FQNEAQ. CDR3 length: 14 residues. The V and J ends lost 3 bases and 1 base, in that order; junction bases with no gene match: 3. Sequencing was done on a sample of peripheral blood. This clonotype originated in a man aged 55 to 70 with acute or convalescent COVID-19. The rearrangement uses TRBV7-8 and TRBJ2-7; 7 nucleotides line up with TRBD2. CDR3 sequence (DNA): TGTGCCAGCAGCTTGAGCGGGAAATCCTACGAGCAGTACTTC. It encodes CASSLSGKSYEQYF.